This T cell receptor beta chain was sequenced during a study of T cell repertoires in cytomegalovirus infection. About the research overall: Carrying CMV and the relevant HLA type showed in public TCR beta signatures.

Study observations and caveats: The response measured ex vivo was dominated by TCR beta clonotypes (HLA-C-restricted and CMV-specific).

MiXCR was run by TCRdb on the reads, yielding one entry per CDR3 protein. The sample holds under 200,000 distinct CDR3 sequences; 9.5% are singletons and the top ten take about 4.6%. In its sample, this clonotype was seen many times. Its antigen remains unknown. This TCR came from a human donor in good health (CMV status not recorded). Some clones in this sample may be carry-over from other donors' samples. Sequenced sample: PBMCs.

CDR3 nucleotide sequence: TGCGCCAGCAGCTTGGAGGCCGGGTTTAATCAGCCCCAGCATTTT. The encoded protein is CASSLEAGFNQPQHF. J is TRBJ1-5 and V is TRBV5-1; D is ambiguous. Deletions cut 0 bases from V and 4 bases from J, with 11 bases between. This CDR3 spans 15 amino acids. CDR1 SGHRS and CDR2 YFSETQ come from the germline V gene.